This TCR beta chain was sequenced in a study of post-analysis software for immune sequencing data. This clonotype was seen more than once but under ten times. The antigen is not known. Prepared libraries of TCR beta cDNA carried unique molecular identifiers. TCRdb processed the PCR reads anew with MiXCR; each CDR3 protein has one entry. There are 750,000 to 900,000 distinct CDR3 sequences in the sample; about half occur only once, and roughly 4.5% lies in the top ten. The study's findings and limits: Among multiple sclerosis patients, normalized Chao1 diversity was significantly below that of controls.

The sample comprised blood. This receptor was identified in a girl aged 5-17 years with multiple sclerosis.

DNA of the CDR3: TGTGCCAGCAGCCCTAGCGGGAACAGGAATGAGCAGTTCTTC. Encoded protein: CASSPSGNRNEQFF. The chain recombines TRBV11-1 with TRBJ2-1, with TRBD2 matching 9 bases. From germline, CDR1 is SGHAT and CDR2 FQDESV (reference sequence). The CDR3 covers 14 residues. The J segment lost 7 bases and the V segment lost 5 bases, leaving 6 bases of the junction unmatched.